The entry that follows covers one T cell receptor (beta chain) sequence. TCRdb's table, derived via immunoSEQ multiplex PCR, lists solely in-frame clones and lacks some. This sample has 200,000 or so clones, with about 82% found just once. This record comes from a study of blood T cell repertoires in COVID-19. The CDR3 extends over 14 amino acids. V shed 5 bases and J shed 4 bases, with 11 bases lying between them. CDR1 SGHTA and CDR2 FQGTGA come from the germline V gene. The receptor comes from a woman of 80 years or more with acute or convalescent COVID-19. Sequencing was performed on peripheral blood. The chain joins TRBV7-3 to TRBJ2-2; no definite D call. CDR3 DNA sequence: TGTGCCAGCAGCCACACAGTGAGCACCGGGGAGCTGTTTTTT. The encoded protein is CASSHTVSTGELFF.